This T cell receptor (beta chain) was sequenced for a study of T cell repertoires in cytomegalovirus infection. The V gene's germline CDR1 is KGHSH and CDR2 LQKENI. Trimming pared 4 bases from V and 9 bases from J, leaving 19 bases between. The CDR3 covers 15 residues. This clonotype has a handful of counts. The antigen is undetermined. One entry per CDR3 protein results from TCRdb running MiXCR on the reads. This table holds some 310,000 distinct CDR3 sequences, 20% to 25% found once. The chain uses TRBV18 and TRBJ2-1, with D perhaps matching TRBD1 (5 bases). This clonotype originated in a human donor in good health (CMV status not recorded). Some clones in this sample may be carry-over from other donors' samples. The source was cultured PBMCs, collected from culture after CMV antigen stimulation. CDR3 residues: CASSREPGRGGEQFF. The CDR3 DNA follows: TGTGCCAGCTCACGCGAACCCGGTAGGGGCGGTGAGCAGTTCTTC.